This T cell receptor beta chain was found in a study of T cell responses to AZD1222 COVID-19 vaccine. Measured with immunoSEQ multiplex PCR; TCRdb has only the in-frame clones, and not every one. The sample has some 170,000 clones, approximately 90% seen once. The V and J ends lost 2 bases and 0 bases respectively, with 7 bases between them. The CDR3 runs 14 residues. Germline assignment: CDR1 ENHRY and CDR2 SYGVKD. Note on this clone: The antigen remains undetermined.

Whole-study findings and limits: The repertoires were collected only after the peak T cell response.

The chain has TRBV10-3 and TRBJ1-1, with D maybe TRBD1 (6 bases). The TCR originated in an adult who received the MenACWY meningococcal vaccine as a control. This specimen was peripheral blood, taken 28 days after the second dose of the MenACWY control vaccine. This CDR3 reads CAISEGGLNTEAFF. CDR3 in DNA: TGTGCCATCAGTGAGGGGGGGCTGAACACTGAAGCTTTCTTT.